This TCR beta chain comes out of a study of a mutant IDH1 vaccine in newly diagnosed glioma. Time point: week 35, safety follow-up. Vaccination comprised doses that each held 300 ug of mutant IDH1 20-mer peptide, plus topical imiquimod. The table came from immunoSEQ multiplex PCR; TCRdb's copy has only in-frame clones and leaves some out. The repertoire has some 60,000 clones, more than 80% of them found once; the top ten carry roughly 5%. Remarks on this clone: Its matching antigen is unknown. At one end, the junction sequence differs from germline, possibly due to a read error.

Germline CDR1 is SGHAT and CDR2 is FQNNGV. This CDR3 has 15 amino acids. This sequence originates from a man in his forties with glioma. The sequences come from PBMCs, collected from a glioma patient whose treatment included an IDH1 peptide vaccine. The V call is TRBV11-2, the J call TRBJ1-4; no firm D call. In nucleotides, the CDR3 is TGTGCCAGCAGATTAGATTTGGGAATTGGTGAAAAACTGTTTTTT. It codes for CASRLDLGIGEKLFF.